Below, 13 T cell receptor beta chains from the same sample are listed, as sequenced in a study of blood T cell repertoires in COVID-19. TCRdb keeps only in-frame clones here, not all; method: immunoSEQ multiplex PCR. The profile shows tens of thousands of clones, around 87% of them singletons. The sample taken for sequencing was peripheral blood. Receptors were obtained from a human donor in a cohort sampled during active COVID-19. The donor label of this sample is uncertain.

The chain carries TRBV7-8 and TRBJ2-1; TRBD2 matches at 7 bases. The germline CDR1 and CDR2 sequences are SGHVS and FQNEAQ. The V gene end was trimmed by 5 bases and the J gene end by 7 bases; junction bases not matched to a gene: 11. CDR3 size: 15 residues. The CDR3, as DNA: TGTGCCAGCAGCCCGACGGGGCGGGAGATGAATGAGCAGTTCTTC. It yields the protein CASSPTGREMNEQFF.

By its share, this clone is medium-sized. The J gene is TRBJ1-5, the V gene TRBV5-8; the D gene is possibly TRBD1 (6 bases). This CDR3 comprises 15 residues. From germline, CDR1 is SGHTS and CDR2 YDEGEE. The V and J ends lost 0 bases and 1 base respectively, with 8 bases between them. The DNA of the CDR3 is TGTGCCAGCAGCTTGGGACAGGCGAGCAATCAGCCCCAGCATTTT. This sequence encodes CASSLGQASNQPQHF.

This sequence joins TRBV5-4 and TRBJ2-3; D not certain. CDR3 length: 13 amino acids. V lost 4 bases and J 6 bases, leaving 12 bases between the germline ends. Germline assignment: CDR1 SGHNT and CDR2 YYREEE (reference sequence). DNA of the CDR3: TGTGCCAGCAGCCCTGGAATGGAGGATACGCAGTATTTT. It specifies CASSPGMEDTQYF.

This chain links TRBV30 with TRBJ1-3, with 7 bases identical to TRBD1. The CDR3 contains 14 residues. Germline trimming cut 3 bases from V and 3 bases from J; bases unmatched to any gene: 5. The germline V gene encodes CDR1 GTSNPN and CDR2 SVGIG (reference sequence). The DNA for the CDR3 is TGTGCCTGGAGACGGACAGGAGGTGGAAACACCATATATTTT. It translates to CAWRRTGGGNTIYF.

The chain is built from TRBV9 and TRBJ2-7, with D hard to call. V was cut by 4 bases and J by 0 bases, with 11 bases left in between. The length of the CDR3 is 14 residues. Germline V CDR1 and CDR2: SGDLS, YYNGEE. CDR3 in amino acids: CASSFSSRSYEQYF. The DNA of the CDR3 is TGTGCCAGCAGCTTTTCTTCCCGCTCCTACGAGCAGTACTTC.

The rearrangement uses TRBV28 and TRBJ2-2, with D maybe TRBD2 (5 bases). V lost 1 base and J lost 7, with 7 bases in between. This CDR3 comprises 13 residues. Germline loops: CDR1 MDHEN, CDR2 SYDVKM. The CDR3 DNA is TGTGCCAGCAGTTTATCTAGCTTCGGGGAGCTGTTTTTT. Protein: CASSLSSFGELFF.

The rearrangement links TRBV29-1 to TRBJ2-1, with D possibly matching TRBD2 (6 bases). Looked up from germline, CDR1 is SQVTM and CDR2 is ANQGSEA. V shed 4 bases and J shed 1 base, with 11 bases lying between them. The CDR3 has 14 amino acids. Written as DNA, the CDR3 is TGCAGCGTTGCTACCAGCGGGTCCTACAATGAGCAGTTCTTC. The encoded protein is CSVATSGSYNEQFF.

This clone was seen once. The rearrangement joins TRBV6-1 to TRBJ2-3, with TRBD2 matching over 10 bases. The V gene's germline CDR1 is MNHNS and CDR2 SASEGT. With V trimmed by 2 bases and J by 6 bases, 2 bases remained unmatched. The length of the CDR3 is 14 residues. CDR3 DNA sequence: TGTGCCAGCAGTGAACCGGGACTAGCGGATACGCAGTATTTT. This encodes CASSEPGLADTQYF.

The CDR3 region has the DNA TGTGCCAGCAGCTTAGAGGGCCTTACCAACTATGGCTACACCTTC. Protein product: CASSLEGLTNYGYTF. The J gene is TRBJ1-2, the V gene TRBV11-3; D is undetermined. The germline V gene has CDR1 SGHNT and CDR2 YENEEA. This CDR3 is built from 15 residues. Trimming stripped 0 bases from V and 2 bases from J, with 10 bases between.

This chain uses TRBV5-1 with TRBJ2-1; 8 bases line up with TRBD2. Trimming took 5 bases from V and 10 from J; bases not matched to a gene: 11. The germline CDR1 and CDR2 sequences are SGHRS and YFSETQ. The CDR3 consists of 14 residues. CDR3: CASSKSGGPGEQFF. The DNA for the CDR3 is TGCGCCAGCAGTAAGTCGGGAGGGCCAGGGGAGCAGTTCTTC.

The rearrangement uses TRBV7-3 and TRBJ2-1, with D perhaps TRBD1 (5 bases). CDR1 SGHTA and CDR2 FQGTGA come from the germline V gene. This CDR3 has 13 residues. The V end lost 3 bases, the J end lost 5 bases, and 8 bases lay between the germline ends. The CDR3 nucleotides read TGTGCCAGCAGCTTCAGGGCTAACAATGAGCAGTTCTTC. This sequence encodes CASSFRANNEQFF. The variable domain in full, with the rest retrieved from reference TRBV7-3 and TRBJ2-1, is GAGVSQTPSNKVTEKGKYVELRCDPISGHTALYWYRQSLGQGPEFLIYFQGTGAADDSGLPNDRFFAVRPEGSVSTLKIQRTERGDSAVYLCASSFRANNEQFFGPGTRLTVL.

The chain uses TRBV18 and TRBJ2-7; D is unclear. CDR1 is KGHSH, CDR2 LQKENI, per germline. The CDR3 spans 15 residues. The V and J ends lost 4 bases and 4 bases respectively, with 17 bases between them. CDR3: CASSLDSPLLYEQYF. The CDR3 DNA sequence: TGTGCCAGCTCACTAGATTCGCCCCTGCTGTACGAGCAGTACTTC. Full variable domain (remainder filled in from reference TRBV18 and TRBJ2-7): NAGVMQNPRHLVRRRGQEARLRCSPMKGHSHVYWYRQLPEEGLKFMVYLQKENIIDESGMPKERFSAEFPKEGPSILRIQQVVRGDSAAYFCASSLDSPLLYEQYFGPGTRLTVT.

J is TRBJ2-7 and V is TRBV6-4; D remains ambiguous. This CDR3 is 9 amino acids long. Germline V gene lookup returns CDR1 MRHNA and CDR2 SNTAGT. The CDR3 bases are TGTCCCTATCCCTACGAGCAGTACTTC. This gives the protein CPYPYEQYF.